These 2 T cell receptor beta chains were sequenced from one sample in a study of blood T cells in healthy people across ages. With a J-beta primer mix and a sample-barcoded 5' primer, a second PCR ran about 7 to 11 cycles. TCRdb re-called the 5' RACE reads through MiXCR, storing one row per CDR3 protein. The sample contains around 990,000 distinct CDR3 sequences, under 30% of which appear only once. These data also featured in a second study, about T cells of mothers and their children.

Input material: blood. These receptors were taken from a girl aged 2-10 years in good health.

The CDR3 nucleotides are TGTGCCACCAGTGATATATCACAGGGTCCCCGGGATACGCAGTATTTT. Residues: CATSDISQGPRDTQYF. The J gene is TRBJ2-3, the V gene TRBV24-1; weak D call: TRBD1 (6 bases). The germline V and J ends were trimmed by 3 bases and 6 bases, with 18 bases remaining between them. The CDR3 is 16 amino acids. The V gene's germline CDR1 is KGHDR and CDR2 SFDVKD.

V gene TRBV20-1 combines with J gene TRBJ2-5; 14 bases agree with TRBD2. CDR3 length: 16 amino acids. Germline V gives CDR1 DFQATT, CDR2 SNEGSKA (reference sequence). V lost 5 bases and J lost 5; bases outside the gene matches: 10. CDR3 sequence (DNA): TGCAGTGCTTCTTCCGGGACTAGCGGGGGAAGGGAGACCCAGTACTTC. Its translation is CSASSGTSGGRETQYF.